Listed here are 26 T cell receptor beta chains from one sample, sequenced in a study of blood T cell repertoires in COVID-19. Here immunoSEQ multiplex PCR was the method, and the copy in TCRdb shows in-frame clones only, minus some. The sample holds under 300,000 clones; about 90% are singletons and the top ten take approximately 12%. Sequencing input: peripheral blood. These receptors came from a woman aged 25 to 39 with COVID-19, enrolled during active disease.

This sequence joins TRBV7-6 and TRBJ2-1; 8 bases are shared with TRBD1. Germline assignment: CDR1 SGHVS and CDR2 FNYEAQ. The trim removed 3 bases at V and 6 bases at J, leaving 7 bases unmatched. The CDR3 spans 15 residues. As DNA, the CDR3 is TGTGCCAGCAGCTTTCGAGGCGGACAGGGCAATGAGCAGTTCTTC. Protein product: CASSFRGGQGNEQFF.

The chain has TRBV19 and TRBJ1-2; TRBD1 aligns across 8 bases. The CDR3 covers 13 residues. CDR1 and CDR2 from the germline V gene are LNHDA and SQIVND (reference sequence). The ends lost 3 bases at V and 7 bases at J; junction bases unmatched: 4. The CDR3 nucleotides are TGTGCCAGTAGTATCGACAGGGGCTTTGGCTACACCTTC. It encodes CASSIDRGFGYTF.

The V gene is TRBV6-5, the J gene TRBJ2-7; 7 bases align to TRBD2. With 0 bases clipped from V and 7 bases from J, the junction kept 9 bases outside the gene matches. This CDR3 region has 15 residues. Germline V gives CDR1 MNHEY, CDR2 SVGAGI. The CDR3 sequence is CASSYSKAGGGEQYF. CDR3 DNA sequence: TGTGCCAGCAGTTACTCGAAGGCCGGGGGAGGGGAGCAGTACTTC.

This chain connects TRBV29-1 to TRBJ1-5, with 7 bases matching TRBD1. The CDR3 is 13 amino acids. The germline CDR1 and CDR2 sequences are SQVTM and ANQGSEA. V was clipped by 4 bases and J by 3 bases; unmatched bases: 3. CDR3 residues: CSVGQGINQPQHF. DNA for the CDR3: TGCAGCGTTGGACAGGGAATCAATCAGCCCCAGCATTTT.

V gene TRBV27 combines with J gene TRBJ2-7; possibly TRBD2 for D (5 bases). Trimming removed 8 bases at V and 4 bases at J, with 12 bases between. The CDR3 is 12 residues long. From germline, CDR1 is MNHEY and CDR2 SMNVEV (reference sequence). For the CDR3, the DNA is TGTGCCAGCCAGGACTCGATTTACGAGCAGTACTTC. Translation: CASQDSIYEQYF.

This clone was detected only a few times. The chain uses TRBV4-1 and TRBJ2-1; D might be TRBD2 (5 bases). The V and J ends lost 0 bases and 7 bases respectively, with 13 bases between them. Germline values: CDR1 MGHRA, CDR2 YSYEKL. The CDR3 has 15 residues. In DNA, the CDR3 is TGCGCCAGCAGCCAAGACGGAAAGGGCGGGAATGAGCAGTTCTTC. This translates into CASSQDGKGGNEQFF.

The chain uses TRBV29-1 and TRBJ2-1; D remains unclear. V was shortened by 4 bases and J by 6 bases, with 7 bases between the two germline ends. Germline CDR1 and CDR2: SQVTM and ANQGSEA. This CDR3 has 11 residues. The CDR3 DNA is TGCAGCGTTGTTGAGGCCAATGAGCAGTTCTTC. Translated, it gives CSVVEANEQFF.

The rearrangement uses TRBV4-1 and TRBJ1-6; D is ambiguous. The CDR3 is made up of 17 amino acids. Trimming left V 1 base short and J 2 bases short, with 12 bases between. Germline values: CDR1 MGHRA, CDR2 YSYEKL. The CDR3, as DNA: TGCGCCAGCAGCCAAGCTCCGGGAAGGGCCTATAATTCACCCCTCCACTTT. Amino acid sequence: CASSQAPGRAYNSPLHF.

This clone has at least ten counts. The rearrangement joins TRBV19 to TRBJ2-3, with TRBD1 as a possible D gene (6 bases). Per germline, CDR1 LNHDA and CDR2 SQIVND (reference sequence). Deletions cut 9 bases from V and 2 bases from J, with 15 bases between. The CDR3 extends over 14 amino acids. As DNA, the CDR3 is TGTGCCAGAAAGGGACAACCCCACACAGATACGCAGTATTTT. Its protein product is CARKGQPHTDTQYF.

The rearrangement links TRBV29-1 to TRBJ2-2; 12 nucleotides agree with TRBD2. CDR3 length: 15 amino acids. With V trimmed by 7 bases and J by 5 bases, 8 bases remained unmatched. Germline V lookup: CDR1 SQVTM, CDR2 ANQGSEA. CDR3 region: CSASSGGARTGELFF. Written as DNA, the CDR3 is TGCAGCGCCTCTAGCGGGGGGGCCAGAACCGGGGAGCTGTTTTTT.

The chain couples TRBV7-8 to TRBJ2-5; tentative D call: TRBD1 (6 bases). The V gene's germline CDR1 is SGHVS and CDR2 FQNEAQ. This CDR3 is built from 14 residues. Between the trimmed V and J ends, which lost 0 bases and 3 bases, there was a span of 8 bases. CDR3: CASSLAYREETQYF. The CDR3 nucleotides read TGTGCCAGCAGCTTAGCGTACAGGGAAGAGACCCAGTACTTC.

The chain carries TRBV2 and TRBJ2-5; D is ambiguous. The CDR3 is 12 residues long. Per germline, CDR1 SNHLY and CDR2 FYNNEI. The V and J ends lost 3 bases and 5 bases respectively, with 7 bases between them. In DNA form, the CDR3 reads TGTGCCAGCAGTGAGTGGCGGGAGACCCAGTACTTC. Translating gives CASSEWRETQYF.

This clone appeared many times. The chain carries TRBV5-4 and TRBJ2-1; the match to TRBD2 covers 7 bases. Germline CDR1 and CDR2: SGHNT and YYREEE (reference sequence). The length of the CDR3 is 15 residues. V gave up 0 bases and J gave up 5 bases; unmatched junction bases: 5. CDR3 in DNA: TGTGCCAGCAGCTTGGGGCGGGGGAATCACAATGAGCAGTTCTTC. This translates into CASSLGRGNHNEQFF. Full variable domain (remainder filled in from reference TRBV5-4 and TRBJ2-1): ETGVTQSPTHLIKTRGQQVTLRCSSQSGHNTVSWYQQALGQGPQFIFQYYREEENGRGNFPPRFSGLQFPNYSSELNVNALELDDSALYLCASSLGRGNHNEQFFGPGTRLTVL.

The chain recombines TRBV7-9 with TRBJ1-1; no firm D call. The CDR3 is 14 amino acids. Per the germline V gene, CDR1 is SEHNR and CDR2 is FQNEAQ (reference sequence). Trimming stripped 1 base from V and 0 bases from J, with 6 bases between. CDR3 nucleotides: TGTGCCAGCAGCTTAGTACAGATGAACACTGAAGCTTTCTTT. Amino acid sequence: CASSLVQMNTEAFF.

The J gene is TRBJ2-3, the V gene TRBV7-9; D uncertain. The CDR3 totals 14 residues. V gave up 1 base and J gave up 4 bases, with 9 bases separating them. CDR1 SEHNR and CDR2 FQNEAQ come from the germline V gene (reference sequence). The CDR3 DNA sequence: TGTGCCAGCAGCTTAGGTGTACAGCCAGATACGCAGTATTTT. It translates to CASSLGVQPDTQYF.

This clone showed up just a few times. The gene calls are TRBV7-9 and TRBJ1-2; TRBD1 is a possible D gene (5 bases). V lost 1 base and J lost 2, with 11 bases in between. This CDR3 contains 15 residues. Germline V gene sequence: CDR1 SEHNR, CDR2 FQNEAQ (reference sequence). CDR3 in DNA: TGTGCCAGCAGCTTAGACGACAGATTCAACTATGGCTACACCTTC. This codes for CASSLDDRFNYGYTF.

The chain has TRBV6-6 and TRBJ1-2, with 10 bases matching TRBD1. Unmatched junction bases numbered 3, after V lost 5 bases and J lost 6 bases. This CDR3 comprises 13 residues. Per germline, CDR1 MNHNY and CDR2 SVGAGI (reference sequence). This CDR3 reads CASSRQGADGYTF. CDR3 DNA: TGTGCCAGCAGTCGACAGGGGGCGGATGGCTACACCTTC.

The CDR3 protein is CASSLNRGRSSYEQYF. In DNA form, the CDR3 reads TGTGCCAGCAGTTTAAACCGCGGGAGGAGCTCCTACGAGCAGTACTTC. This chain links TRBV28 with TRBJ2-7; 8 bases line up with TRBD2. Per the germline V gene, CDR1 is MDHEN and CDR2 is SYDVKM. The trim removed 2 bases at V and 0 bases at J, leaving 6 bases unmatched. CDR3 length: 16 amino acids. Full variable domain (rest looked up from reference TRBV28 and TRBJ2-7): DVKVTQSSRYLVKRTGEKVFLECVQDMDHENMFWYRQDPGLGLRLIYFSYDVKMKEKGDIPEGYSVSREKKERFSLILESASTNQTSMYLCASSLNRGRSSYEQYFGPGTRLTVT.

CDR3 amino acids: CSVEVGGGITGELFF. CDR3 nucleotide sequence: TGCAGCGTGGAGGTGGGAGGAGGAATTACCGGGGAGCTGTTTTTT. This chain connects TRBV29-1 to TRBJ2-2; TRBD2 is a possible D gene (6 bases). Trimming cost V 6 bases and J 5 bases, with 19 bases left between them. The CDR3 totals 15 residues. The V gene's germline CDR1 is SQVTM and CDR2 ANQGSEA.

The chain carries TRBV10-2 and TRBJ2-7; 7 bases agree with TRBD1. Unmatched junction bases numbered 9, after V lost 5 bases and J lost 5 bases. Germline values: CDR1 WSHSY, CDR2 SAAADI. The CDR3 totals 14 residues. As DNA, the CDR3 is TGCGCCAGCAGTTCAGGGGGTATAATCCACGAGCAGTACTTC. Protein product: CASSSGGIIHEQYF.

In this sample, this clone turned up a few times. This chain connects TRBV7-6 to TRBJ1-2; D not certain. Germline V CDR1 and CDR2: SGHVS, FNYEAQ. V was shortened by 5 bases and J by 5 bases, with 15 bases between the two germline ends. The CDR3 length is 14 residues. The CDR3 DNA reads TGTGCCAGCAGCCCAGCGGCGAGACGTTATGGCTACACCTTC. Amino acids: CASSPAARRYGYTF.

This clone has only one observation. The chain joins TRBV5-5 to TRBJ1-2, with a tentative D call TRBD1 (6 bases). CDR1 is SGHKS, CDR2 YYEKEE, per germline (reference sequence). The CDR3 is 17 amino acids. Trimming removed 2 bases at V and 2 bases at J, with 19 bases between. In DNA, the CDR3 is TGTGCCAGCAGCTTCCGGGGTGGGGGCCCGGGGAACTATGGCTACACCTTC. Amino acid sequence: CASSFRGGGPGNYGYTF. Based on the CDR3 plus reference TRBV5-5 and TRBJ1-2, the full variable domain is DAGVTQSPTHLIKTRGQQVTLRCSPISGHKSVSWYQQVLGQGPQFIFQYYEKEERGRGNFPDRFSARQFPNYSSELNVNALLLGDSALYLCASSFRGGGPGNYGYTFGSGTRLTVV.

The V and J genes are TRBV4-1 and TRBJ1-2; no clear D gene. V was shortened by 0 bases and J by 8 bases, with 10 bases between the two germline ends. Looked up from germline, CDR1 is MGHRA and CDR2 is YSYEKL. The CDR3 has 13 amino acids. CDR3: CASSQDTGRGYTF. The CDR3 DNA sequence: TGCGCCAGCAGCCAAGACACTGGGAGAGGCTACACCTTC.

The chain couples TRBV27 to TRBJ2-7, with D possibly matching TRBD2 (6 bases). The germline gives CDR1 MNHEY, CDR2 SMNVEV (reference sequence). The CDR3 is 13 residues long. V was trimmed by 2 bases and J by 3 bases, leaving 8 bases between them. CDR3 sequence (DNA): TGTGCCAGCAGTTTAGGAGGGGTCTACGAGCAGTACTTC. Protein product: CASSLGGVYEQYF.

The V and J genes are TRBV2 and TRBJ2-7, with 7 nucleotides matching TRBD2. CDR1 and CDR2 (germline): SNHLY, FYNNEI. The CDR3 has 13 amino acids. V dropped 4 bases and J dropped 6; count of bases not matched to a gene: 6. The CDR3 is CASSVGLLGEQYF. CDR3 sequence (DNA): TGTGCCAGCAGTGTGGGACTACTTGGCGAGCAGTACTTC.

J is TRBJ2-7 and V is TRBV28; 8 bases line up with TRBD1. Germline V gives CDR1 MDHEN, CDR2 SYDVKM. There are 13 residues in the CDR3. The trim removed 8 bases at V and 5 bases at J, leaving 8 bases unmatched. The CDR3 nucleotides read TGTGCCAGCCCAGGGGGCTTGTGCCACGAGCAGTACTTC. Its translation is CASPGGLCHEQYF. The full variable domain, with the rest looked up from reference TRBV28 and TRBJ2-7, is DVKVTQSSRYLVKRTGEKVFLECVQDMDHENMFWYRQDPGLGLRLIYFSYDVKMKEKGDIPEGYSVSREKKERFSLILESASTNQTSMYLCASPGGLCHEQYFGPGTRLTVT.